This T cell receptor (beta chain) was obtained from a study of blood T cell repertoires in COVID-19. TCRdb keeps only in-frame clones here, not all; method: immunoSEQ multiplex PCR. The table has over 150,000 clones, roughly 80% seen once. The length of the CDR3 is 14 residues. Looked up from germline, CDR1 is SGHRS and CDR2 is YFSETQ. Unmatched junction bases numbered 11, after V lost 7 bases and J lost 8 bases. The chain has TRBV5-1 and TRBJ1-2; TRBD1 matches at 10 bases. The source material was peripheral blood. The clonotype comes from a woman aged 80 or over with COVID-19, enrolled during active disease. The CDR3 protein is CASFEPGQGLGYTF. The CDR3 DNA is TGCGCCAGCTTCGAACCGGGACAGGGGTTAGGCTACACCTTC.